The 19 T cell receptor beta chains listed next were all sequenced from one sample in a study of control samples from healthy donors and cancer patients. TCRdb keeps only in-frame clones here, not all; method: immunoSEQ multiplex PCR. The sample has roughly 130,000 clones; 90% to 95% are singletons. The sequenced sample was PBMCs. Every receptor here comes from a man over 45 with head and neck cancer.

The chain is built from TRBV3-1 (or the pseudogene TRBV3-2) and TRBJ1-1; D not resolved. CDR1 is LGHDT and CDR2 is YNNKEL in the germline V gene (reference sequence). CDR3 length: 14 amino acids. The V gene lost 0 bases and the J gene lost 6 bases, with 11 bases spanning the gap. Written as DNA, the CDR3 is TGTGCCAGCAGCCAAGAAGGAGGCAGCGCTGAAGCTTTCTTT. Its protein is CASSQEGGSAEAFF.

V gene TRBV30 combines with J gene TRBJ2-2; D perhaps matches TRBD2 (5 bases). V dropped 3 bases and J dropped 5 bases, with 16 bases sitting between them. The CDR3 sequence is 15 residues long. Germline assignment: CDR1 GTSNPN and CDR2 SVGIG (reference sequence). CDR3 in DNA: TGTGCCTGGAGGGGCCGAGGGTTTCGGACCGGGGAGCTGTTTTTT. Translation: CAWRGRGFRTGELFF.

The chain couples TRBV13 to TRBJ2-2; D tentatively reads TRBD1 or TRBD2 (5 bases each). V shed 3 bases and J shed 6 bases, with 11 bases lying between them. The CDR3 totals 14 residues. The V gene's germline CDR1 is PRHDT and CDR2 FYEKMQ (reference sequence). CDR3 sequence: CASSFGTAPGELFF. DNA of the CDR3: TGTGCCAGCAGCTTTGGGACGGCCCCCGGGGAGCTGTTTTTT.

V gene TRBV5-1 combines with J gene TRBJ2-1, with D hard to call. The V gene's germline CDR1 is SGHRS and CDR2 YFSETQ. The CDR3 extends over 13 amino acids. V was trimmed by 1 base and J by 0 bases, leaving 2 bases between them. The CDR3, as DNA: TGCGCCAGCAGCTTGTCCTCCTACAATGAGCAGTTCTTC. Protein sequence: CASSLSSYNEQFF.

V is TRBV4-3 and J is TRBJ2-3, with 7 bases matching TRBD1. J gave up 6 bases and V 4 bases, and 10 bases lay outside the gene matches. Germline V gene data show CDR1 as LGHNA and CDR2 as YSLEER. CDR3 length: 15 residues. The CDR3 nucleotides read TGCGCCAGCAGCCGCAGACAGGGATCGACGGATACGCAGTATTTT. Translation: CASSRRQGSTDTQYF.

In the case of this clone: A junction end diverges from the germline sequence, so it may reflect a read error. This chain uses TRBV7-9 with TRBJ1-2, with D hard to call. Germline V gene data show CDR1 as SEHNR and CDR2 as FQNEAQ (reference sequence). This CDR3 is built from 15 residues. The CDR3 nucleotides are TGTGCCAGCAGCTTAGTTTCCGAAGTAACCCCACGAACCCTATTC. It encodes CASSLVSEVTPRTLF.

This sequence joins TRBV9 and TRBJ2-1; D not resolved. V gave up 3 bases and J gave up 0 bases, with 10 bases separating them. This CDR3 contains 15 residues. Germline V CDR1 and CDR2: SGDLS, YYNGEE. The CDR3 bases are TGTGCCAGCAGCGCGACATCCTCCTCCTACAATGAGCAGTTCTTC. As protein: CASSATSSSYNEQFF.

This chain joins TRBV28 and TRBJ1-1, with 8 positions matching TRBD1. Per the germline V gene, CDR1 is MDHEN and CDR2 is SYDVKM. The CDR3 length is 15 residues. The junction had 8 bases not matched to a gene; V was cut back by 5 bases and J by 3 bases. In DNA form, the CDR3 reads TGTGCCAGCAGTGCCCGCAGGGGGCGGCACACTGAAGCTTTCTTT. This encodes CASSARRGRHTEAFF.

This sequence joins TRBV9 and TRBJ1-1; 7 nucleotides agree with TRBD1. V gave up 3 bases and J gave up 0 bases; unmatched junction bases: 5. This CDR3 region has 15 residues. CDR1 and CDR2 from the germline V gene are SGDLS and YYNGEE. The CDR3 loop reads CASSARQGMNTEAFF. The CDR3 DNA sequence: TGTGCCAGCAGCGCGAGACAGGGCATGAACACTGAAGCTTTCTTT.

The chain links TRBV29-1 to TRBJ2-1, with 8 positions matching TRBD1. J lost 9 bases, V lost 7 bases, and 11 bases had no gene match. Germline CDR1 is SQVTM and CDR2 is ANQGSEA. This CDR3 spans 13 amino acids. The CDR3 bases are TGCAGCGCCGGACAGGGTGGTCCTTCTGAGCAGTTCTTC. Translating it yields CSAGQGGPSEQFF.

The chain links TRBV7-9 to TRBJ2-2; no definite D call. The CDR3 is 17 residues long. In germline, CDR1 is SEHNR, CDR2 FQNEAQ (reference sequence). V was trimmed by 1 base and J by 0 bases, leaving 12 bases between them. This chain's CDR3 is CASSLVRQASNTGELFF. CDR3 coding DNA: TGTGCCAGCAGCTTAGTCCGGCAGGCCTCGAACACCGGGGAGCTGTTTTTT. The full variable domain, with the rest looked up from reference TRBV7-9 and TRBJ2-2, is DTGVSQNPRHKITKRGQNVTFRCDPISEHNRLYWYRQTLGQGPEFLTYFQNEAQLEKSRLLSDRFSAERPKGSFSTLEIQRTEQGDSAMYLCASSLVRQASNTGELFFGEGSRLTVL.

The chain employs TRBV4-1 and TRBJ2-1; TRBD2 agrees at 12 bases. This CDR3 is built from 15 residues. V shed 6 bases, J shed 7 bases, and the junction held 7 bases outside the gene matches. The germline gives CDR1 MGHRA, CDR2 YSYEKL. This CDR3 is CASRGTSGGSNEQFF. DNA for the CDR3: TGCGCCAGCAGGGGTACTAGCGGGGGGTCGAATGAGCAGTTCTTC.

J is TRBJ2-1 and V is TRBV2; 9 positions match TRBD2. V trimming: 3 bases; J trimming: 5 bases; junction bases outside the gene matches: 5. The CDR3 contains 15 residues. From germline, CDR1 is SNHLY and CDR2 FYNNEI. In DNA form, the CDR3 reads TGTGCCAGCAGTGACATAGGCGGGGGGGACAATGAGCAGTTCTTC. Translated: CASSDIGGGDNEQFF.

The DNA for the CDR3 is TGCGCCAGCAGCCAAGACCCAGGGAGCGAGCCCCAGCATTTT. This sequence encodes CASSQDPGSEPQHF. V is TRBV4-3 and J is TRBJ1-5; D might be TRBD1 (5 bases). Germline values: CDR1 LGHNA, CDR2 YSLEER. The ends were cut back, 0 bases at V and 8 bases at J, with 11 bases in the middle. The CDR3 sequence is 14 residues long.

V and J are TRBV29-1 and TRBJ2-2; 10 bases are a match to TRBD1. Germline V lookup: CDR1 SQVTM, CDR2 ANQGSEA. V shed 4 bases and J 1 base; nucleotides not matched to a gene: 3. This CDR3 has 15 amino acids. The CDR3 loop is CSVVGDRGNTGELFF. Written as DNA, the CDR3 is TGCAGCGTTGTAGGGGACAGGGGGAACACCGGGGAGCTGTTTTTT.

The genes are TRBV6-5 and TRBJ1-2, with 9 bases that match TRBD1. CDR1 and CDR2 from the germline V gene are MNHEY and SVGAGI. J lost 4 bases, V lost 5 bases, and 5 bases had no gene match. CDR3 length: 14 amino acids. CDR3 sequence reads: CASSPRTGVYGYTF. For the CDR3, the DNA is TGTGCCAGCAGTCCCCGGACAGGGGTCTATGGCTACACCTTC.

The chain joins TRBV4-2 to TRBJ1-1, with D uncertain. The CDR3 has 13 residues. The V end was cut by 3 bases, the J end by 4 bases, with 9 bases between. CDR1 and CDR2 from the germline V gene are LGHNA and YNFKEQ. DNA for the CDR3: TGTGCCAGCAGCCAGGGCGGGAGCACTGAAGCTTTCTTT. Amino acids: CASSQGGSTEAFF.

J is TRBJ2-3 and V is TRBV5-1, with D perhaps TRBD2 (6 bases). Trimming took 5 bases from V and 0 from J, leaving 10 bases between them. CDR3 length: 14 amino acids. Looked up from germline, CDR1 is SGHRS and CDR2 is YFSETQ. The CDR3 DNA sequence: TGCGCCAGCAGGGTTAGCGGTAGCACAGATACGCAGTATTTT. Encoded protein: CASRVSGSTDTQYF.

The V gene is TRBV28, the J gene TRBJ2-7, with TRBD1 matching 9 bases. CDR1 and CDR2 from the germline V gene are MDHEN and SYDVKM. The CDR3 totals 15 residues. V dropped 4 bases and J dropped 1; count of bases not matched to a gene: 5. CDR3 sequence reads: CASSSTGTGSYEQYF. The CDR3, as DNA: TGTGCCAGCAGTTCGACCGGGACAGGGTCCTACGAGCAGTACTTC.